A selection of T cell receptor beta chains follows, all from one sample in a study of glioma-infiltrating T cells after dendritic cell vaccination. The protocol was immunoSEQ multiplex PCR, while the TCRdb copy is restricted to in-frame clones and leaves out a portion. This table holds roughly 96,000 clones, 79% found once. The starting material was blood, obtained before dendritic cell vaccination. These receptors all come from a human donor with glioblastoma. Each CDR3 is given with its conserved first and last residue. The D gene is left open where the match is weak. For some rows the clone size is stated as once, few or many, or as a class when expanded; others skip it.

clone_size j_call d_call v_call cdr3_nt cdr3_aa
. TRBJ1-1 TRBD1 TRBV27 TGTGCCAGCACCACCCCGGGACAGGGGACCACTTACGTCGTTCAGTCTGAAGCTTTCTTT CASTTPGQGTTYVVQSEAFF
. TRBJ1-4 . TRBV5-4 TGTGCCAGCAGCGCAGATCTCAGGGGAACTAATGAAAAACTGTTTTTT CASSADLRGTNEKLFF
. TRBJ1-2 . TRBV4-2 TGTGCCAGCAGCCACGGGACTTCCTATGGCTACACCTTC CASSHGTSYGYTF
. TRBJ2-3 TRBD1 TRBV5-1 TGCGCCAGCAGCTTGGGGGACAGGGGCCTCACAGATACGCAGTATTTT CASSLGDRGLTDTQYF
. TRBJ2-7 . TRBV6-4 TGTGCCAGCAGGACGAGCACGGCGGGGCCATACGAGCAGTACTTC CASRTSTAGPYEQYF
many TRBJ2-1 TRBD1 TRBV6-6 TGTGCCAGCAACCCACAGGGGGATTACAATGAGCAGTTCTTC CASNPQGDYNEQFF
many TRBJ1-4 TRBD1 TRBV10-3 TGTGCCATCAGTGGCCAGACAGGGTCGAATGAAAAACTGTTTTTT CAISGQTGSNEKLFF
. TRBJ2-1 TRBD2 TRBV5-4 TGTGCCAGCAGCTCTAGCGGGGGATCCTACAATGAGCAGTTCTTC CASSSSGGSYNEQFF
. TRBJ1-4 TRBD1 TRBV5-6 TGTGCCAGCAGCTCGTGGACAGGCGCTAATGAAAAACTGTTTTTT CASSSWTGANEKLFF
. TRBJ1-6 . TRBV6-5 TGTGCCAGCAGCACTCAATCCGATTCACCCCTCCACTTT CASSTQSDSPLHF
. TRBJ2-7 . TRBV6-1 TGTGCCAGCAGTTCAGGGTATTCCCCTCTATACGAGCAGTACTTC CASSSGYSPLYEQYF
once TRBJ1-2 . TRBV2 TGTGCCAGCACCCGCTGGAGAGGGAATGGCTACACCTTC CASTRWRGNGYTF
. TRBJ2-7 . TRBV5-4 TGTGCCAGCAGCTTGGAACTAGCAGCGGAAGAGCAGTACTTC CASSLELAAEEQYF
. TRBJ1-2 . TRBV6-5 TGTGCCAGCAGTCGGACAGTTAACTATGGCTACACCTTC CASSRTVNYGYTF
. TRBJ1-2 . TRBV19 TGTGCCAGTAGTATAGTGCCGGGACAACTTAACTATGGCTACACCTTC CASSIVPGQLNYGYTF
once TRBJ2-3 . TRBV6-5 TGTGCCAGCAGTTACCTACCGGGAGAGGGCACAGATACGCAGTATTTT CASSYLPGEGTDTQYF
. TRBJ1-6 . TRBV6-6 TGTGCCAGCACGACGGGGACTTTGGCCTATAATTCACCCCTCCACTTT CASTTGTLAYNSPLHF
. TRBJ2-1 . TRBV19 TGTGCCAGTAGTACGATGGCACCCTACAATGAGCAGTTCTTC CASSTMAPYNEQFF
few TRBJ2-3 . TRBV25-1 TGTGCCAGCAGTGAATTAGACCAACGGAGAACGCAGTATTTT CASSELDQRRTQYF
. TRBJ2-1 TRBD2 TRBV4-3 TGCGCTCAGCGACGAGCGGGGATTGAGCAGTTCTTC CAQRRAGIEQFF
. TRBJ2-7 TRBD2 TRBV10-1 TGCGCCAGCAGTGCAATAGCGGGAGCGGTTGAGCAGTACTTC CASSAIAGAVEQYF
once TRBJ1-5 TRBD1 TRBV19 TGTGCCAGTAGTATATTGTCAGGGGGTCAGCCCCAGCATTTT CASSILSGGQPQHF
. TRBJ2-3 TRBD2 TRBV5-1 TGCGCCAGCAGCTTCGCTAGCGGGACAGATACGCAGTATTTT CASSFASGTDTQYF
. TRBJ2-7 TRBD1 TRBV30 TGTGCCTGGAGTGCGACACAGGGGCATTCCGAGCAGTACTTC CAWSATQGHSEQYF
. TRBJ2-5 . TRBV5-1 TGCGCCAGCAGCAGAAGACTAGTAGAAGGGGAGACCCAGTACTTC CASSRRLVEGETQYF
. TRBJ1-2 . TRBV10-3 TGTGCCATCAGTGAGGCGGAGAACTATGGCTACACCTTC CAISEAENYGYTF
. TRBJ2-3 . TRBV6-5 TGTGCCAGCAGTCTGGAGGGGTCAGATACGCAGTATTTT CASSLEGSDTQYF
once TRBJ1-2 . TRBV9 TGTGCCAGCAGCGTAGGGACACTGGCTGGCTACACCTTC CASSVGTLAGYTF
. TRBJ1-2 . TRBV5-4 TGTGCCAGCAGCTTGGGAGTAAAGAACTATGGCTACACCTTC CASSLGVKNYGYTF
. TRBJ1-1 TRBD1 TRBV5-1 TGCGCCAGCAGCTTGGGCAGGACAGGGGGTCTCTTAAAGAACACTGAAGCTTTCTTT CASSLGRTGGLLKNTEAFF
. TRBJ2-1 TRBD1 TRBV5-1 TGCGCCAGCAGTACGGACAGGGTGTGGGGTGAGCAGTTCTTC CASSTDRVWGEQFF
. TRBJ2-1 TRBD2 TRBV11-3 TGTGCCAGCAGCTCCGGACTAGCGGGAGACGGTAATGAGCAGTTCTTC CASSSGLAGDGNEQFF
. TRBJ1-2 . TRBV2 TGTGCCAGCAGTGAACGAGACTATGGCTACACCTTC CASSERDYGYTF
. TRBJ1-2 TRBD1 TRBV5-1 TGCGCCAGCAGCCCATACCGGACAGGGATGAGTGGCTACACCTTC CASSPYRTGMSGYTF
. TRBJ2-7 . TRBV18 TGTGCCAGCTCACCACCGGCAGGAATAAGGGCTAGCAGGGAGCAGTACTTC CASSPPAGIRASREQYF
few TRBJ1-5 . TRBV6-1 TGTGCCAGCAGTGAAGCGCTAAGGAACAGGGCCTACAATCAGCCCCAGCATTTT CASSEALRNRAYNQPQHF
. TRBJ1-4 . TRBV30 TGTGCCTGGAGTGTATGGCGGAGTAATGAAAAACTGTTTTTT CAWSVWRSNEKLFF
once TRBJ2-1 . TRBV9 TGTGCCAGCAGCTTCAGGGGTGCCGATGAGCAGTTCTTC CASSFRGADEQFF
few TRBJ1-6 TRBD1 TRBV6-1 TGTGCCAGTTGGACAGGGTTATCGAATTCACCCCTCCACTTT CASWTGLSNSPLHF
few TRBJ1-1 . TRBV2 TGTGCCAGCAGTGGACAGGTGAACACTGAAGCTTTCTTT CASSGQVNTEAFF
. TRBJ2-5 . TRBV6-1 TGTGCCAGCAGTTTACAAGAGACCCAGTACTTC CASSLQETQYF
. TRBJ1-2 . TRBV30 TGTGCCTGGAGTGCCTTCCGGGGGTACTATGGCTACACCTTC CAWSAFRGYYGYTF
once TRBJ2-5 . TRBV7-2 TGTGCCAGCAGCTTACGCCCAGCAGGGGAAGGGGAGACCCAGTACTTC CASSLRPAGEGETQYF
. TRBJ1-5 TRBD1 TRBV6-5 TGTGCCAGCAGTTACCGGCCGGACAGGGAAAATCAGCCCCAGCATTTT CASSYRPDRENQPQHF
. TRBJ2-1 . TRBV5-4 TGTGCCAGCAGCTTTGGAGACGGGGGGCCGTACAATGAGCAGTTCTTC CASSFGDGGPYNEQFF
. TRBJ1-6 . TRBV6-5 TGTGCCAGCAGGAAGACAGACGAACCGTCACCCCTCCACTTT CASRKTDEPSPLHF
few TRBJ2-1 . TRBV18 TGTGCCAGCTCACCAGCGTCAGGTGTGGATGAGCAGTTCTTC CASSPASGVDEQFF